The clone carrying this T cell receptor (beta chain) appeared a single time. Per germline, CDR1 MGHRA and CDR2 YSYEKL. V was clipped by 5 bases and J by 9 bases, with 17 bases between them. The length of the CDR3 is 15 residues. The data are from a study of blood T cell repertoires in COVID-19. Study-level information: Spain, Italy and the United States supplied samples that represented acute and convalescent COVID-19.

Participants were aged about 18 to 89 years, lived in under 30 US areas, and enrolled virtually. Donors were grouped by their self-reported clinical history. In the source study's methods: Reference gene primer amplification gave nucleated cell count estimates. Profiling relied on immunoSEQ multiplex PCR, and the TCRdb table lists in-frame clones only, not all of them. The DNA gave D and trimming, while V, J and clone size come from that table. The sample lists about 300,000 clones; 89% were seen once. The sequenced sample consisted of PBMCs or T cells enriched from blood (not recorded which). The rearrangement uses TRBV4-1 and TRBJ1-6; D remains unclear. The source of this sequence is a woman aged 45-65 years who had been exposed to COVID-19. CDR3 sequence (DNA): TGCGCCAGCAGCAGCGAGGGAATCCTCTTTTCACCCCTCCACTTT. Protein: CASSSEGILFSPLHF.